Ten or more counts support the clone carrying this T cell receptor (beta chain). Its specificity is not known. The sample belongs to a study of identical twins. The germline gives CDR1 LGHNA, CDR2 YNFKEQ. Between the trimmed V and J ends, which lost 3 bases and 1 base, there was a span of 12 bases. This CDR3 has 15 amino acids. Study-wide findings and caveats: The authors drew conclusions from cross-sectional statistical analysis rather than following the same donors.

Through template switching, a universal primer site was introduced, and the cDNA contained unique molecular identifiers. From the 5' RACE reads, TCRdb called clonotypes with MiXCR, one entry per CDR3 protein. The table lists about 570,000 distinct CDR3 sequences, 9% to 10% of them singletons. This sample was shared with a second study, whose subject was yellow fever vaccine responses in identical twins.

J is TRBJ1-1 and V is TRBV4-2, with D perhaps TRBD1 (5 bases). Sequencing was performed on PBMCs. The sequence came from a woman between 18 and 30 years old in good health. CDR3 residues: CASSQEGRTNTEAFF. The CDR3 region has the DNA TGTGCCAGCAGCCAGGAGGGACGGACGAACACTGAAGCTTTCTTT.